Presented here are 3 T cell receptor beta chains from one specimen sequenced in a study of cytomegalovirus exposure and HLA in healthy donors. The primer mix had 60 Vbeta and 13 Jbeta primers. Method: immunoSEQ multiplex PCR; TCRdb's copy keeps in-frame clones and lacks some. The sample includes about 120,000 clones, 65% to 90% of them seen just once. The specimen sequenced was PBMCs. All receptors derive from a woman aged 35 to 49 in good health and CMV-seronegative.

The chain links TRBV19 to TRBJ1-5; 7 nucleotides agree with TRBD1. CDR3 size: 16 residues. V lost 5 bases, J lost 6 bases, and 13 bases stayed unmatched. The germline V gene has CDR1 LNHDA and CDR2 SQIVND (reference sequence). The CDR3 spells CASSPEEGAIGQPQHF. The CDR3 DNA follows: TGTGCCAGTAGTCCCGAGGAGGGGGCTATAGGTCAGCCCCAGCATTTT.

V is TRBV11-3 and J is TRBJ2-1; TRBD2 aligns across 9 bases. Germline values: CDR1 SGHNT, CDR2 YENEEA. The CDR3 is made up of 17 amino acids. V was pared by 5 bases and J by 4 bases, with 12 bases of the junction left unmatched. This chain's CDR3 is CASSLFSGRIEYNEQFF. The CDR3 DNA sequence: TGTGCCAGCAGCCTGTTTAGCGGGAGAATTGAGTACAATGAGCAGTTCTTC.

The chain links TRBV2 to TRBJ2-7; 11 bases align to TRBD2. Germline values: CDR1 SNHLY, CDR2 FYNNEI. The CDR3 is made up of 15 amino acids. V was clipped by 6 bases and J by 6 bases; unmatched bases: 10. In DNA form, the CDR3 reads TGTGCCAGCAGCGGGACTAGCGGCAGAGCCTCCGAGCAGTACTTC. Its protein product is CASSGTSGRASEQYF.